This T cell receptor beta chain originates from a study of T-cell reconstitution after alpha-beta-depleted transplantation in children. Trimming cost V 1 base and J 2 bases, with 14 bases left between them. Per the germline V gene, CDR1 is SGHTA and CDR2 is FQGNSA. The CDR3 contains 16 residues. The library targeted TCRbeta and was prepared with unique molecular identifiers. TCRdb re-called the PCR reads with MiXCR, one entry per CDR3 protein. Of hundreds of thousands of distinct CDR3 sequences in the sample, about 10% were seen once. Study-wide points: Alpha-beta T cells present about two months after transplant were reported to originate from several hundred expanded graft clones. Some patients showed high day-60 TCRbeta diversity, which derived from surviving recipient T cells and thymic progenitors.

This clonotype was counted between two and nine times. As yet, its antigen is unknown. The receptor comes from a child under 10 years old with inherited bone marrow failure, due to receive a stem cell transplant. The material was PBMCs, obtained before TCRalphabeta/CD19-depleted stem cell transplant. V and J are TRBV7-2 and TRBJ1-1, with a weak D call TRBD1 (6 bases). The CDR3 DNA follows: TGTGCCAGCAGCTTAGGCCTACGGACAGAAAACACTGAAGCTTTCTTT. Protein sequence: CASSLGLRTENTEAFF.